This T cell receptor (beta chain) originates from a study of cytomegalovirus exposure and HLA in healthy donors. Germline CDR1 reads SEHNR; CDR2 reads FQNEAQ (reference sequence). Trimming took 3 bases from V and 4 from J, leaving 15 bases between them. CDR3 size: 16 residues. The PCR made use of 60 Vbeta and 13 Jbeta primers. Measured with immunoSEQ multiplex PCR; TCRdb has only the in-frame clones, and not every one. This sample contains 180,000 or so clones. The chain has TRBV7-9 and TRBJ1-4; a possible D gene is TRBD1 (6 bases). This receptor was identified in a woman between 18 and 30 years old in good health and CMV-seropositive. The sequenced sample was PBMCs. CDR3 DNA: TGTGCCAGCAGCTTCGGATCAGGGACAAATAATGAAAAACTGTTTTTT. Residues: CASSFGSGTNNEKLFF.